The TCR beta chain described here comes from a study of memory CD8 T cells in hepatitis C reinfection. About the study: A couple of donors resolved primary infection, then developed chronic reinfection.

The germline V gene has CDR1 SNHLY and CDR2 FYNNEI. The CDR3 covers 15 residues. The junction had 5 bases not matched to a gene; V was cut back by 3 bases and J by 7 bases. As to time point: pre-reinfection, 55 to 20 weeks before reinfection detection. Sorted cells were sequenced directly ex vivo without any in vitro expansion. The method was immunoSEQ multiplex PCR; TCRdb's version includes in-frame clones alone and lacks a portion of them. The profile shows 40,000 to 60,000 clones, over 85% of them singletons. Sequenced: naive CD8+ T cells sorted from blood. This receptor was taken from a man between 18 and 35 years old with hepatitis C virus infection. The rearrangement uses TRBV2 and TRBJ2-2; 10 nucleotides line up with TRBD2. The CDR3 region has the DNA TGTGCCAGCAGTGAGCTAGCGGGAGACATCGGGGAGCTGTTTTTT. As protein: CASSELAGDIGELFF.